Given below is one T cell receptor (beta chain) in context. V was pared by 5 bases and J by 6 bases, with 4 bases of the junction left unmatched. Per the germline V gene, CDR1 is KGHSH and CDR2 is LQKENI. The CDR3 contains 14 residues. This specimen belongs to a study of blood T cell repertoires in COVID-19. About the research overall: Acute and convalescent COVID-19 samples came from the United States, Italy and Spain. Sample material is recorded as cDNA or gDNA derived from T cells, B-cell-depleted T cells, or PBMCs.

Authors' methods: From reference gene primer amplification, estimates of nucleated cell counts were derived. Profiled with immunoSEQ multiplex PCR; TCRdb holds only in-frame clones, not every one. V and J calls and clone size are copied from that table; D and trimming were computed from the DNA. In the table there are 120,000 to 150,000 clones, around 84% of which are singletons. This clonotype was sampled from a human donor in a cohort sampled during active COVID-19. Sequenced input: peripheral blood. This rearrangement joins TRBV18 to TRBJ1-5, with TRBD1 identical over 10 bases. The CDR3 coding sequence is TGTGCCAGCTCAACAGGGACAGGGGCTCAGCCCCAGCATTTT. Translating gives CASSTGTGAQPQHF.